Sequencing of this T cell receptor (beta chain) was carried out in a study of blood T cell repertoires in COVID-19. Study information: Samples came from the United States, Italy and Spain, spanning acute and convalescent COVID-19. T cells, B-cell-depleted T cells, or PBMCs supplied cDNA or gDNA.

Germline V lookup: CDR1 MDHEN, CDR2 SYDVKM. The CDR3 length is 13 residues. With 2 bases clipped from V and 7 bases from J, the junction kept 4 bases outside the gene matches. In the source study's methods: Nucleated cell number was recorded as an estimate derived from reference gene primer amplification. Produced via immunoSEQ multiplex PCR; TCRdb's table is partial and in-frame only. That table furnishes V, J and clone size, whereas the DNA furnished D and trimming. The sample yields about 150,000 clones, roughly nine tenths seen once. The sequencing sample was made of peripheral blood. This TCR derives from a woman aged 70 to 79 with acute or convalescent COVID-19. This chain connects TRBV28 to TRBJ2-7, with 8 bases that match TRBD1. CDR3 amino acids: CASSLNRGWEQYV. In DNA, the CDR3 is TGTGCCAGCAGTTTAAACAGGGGGTGGGAGCAGTACGTC.